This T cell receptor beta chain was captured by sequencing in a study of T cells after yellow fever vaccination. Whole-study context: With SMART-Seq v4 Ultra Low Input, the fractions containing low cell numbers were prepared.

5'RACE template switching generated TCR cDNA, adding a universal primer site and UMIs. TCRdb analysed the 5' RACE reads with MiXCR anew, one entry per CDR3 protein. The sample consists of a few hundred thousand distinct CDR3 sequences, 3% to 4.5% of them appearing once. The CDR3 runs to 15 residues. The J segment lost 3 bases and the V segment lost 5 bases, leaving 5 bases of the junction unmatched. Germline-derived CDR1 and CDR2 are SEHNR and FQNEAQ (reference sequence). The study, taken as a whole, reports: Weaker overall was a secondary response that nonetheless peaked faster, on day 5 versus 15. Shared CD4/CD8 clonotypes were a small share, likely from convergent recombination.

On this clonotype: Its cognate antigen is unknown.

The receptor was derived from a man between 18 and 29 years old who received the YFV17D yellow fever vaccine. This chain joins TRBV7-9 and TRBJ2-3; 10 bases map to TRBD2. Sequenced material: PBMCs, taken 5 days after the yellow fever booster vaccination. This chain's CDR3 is CASSHGTSATDTQYF. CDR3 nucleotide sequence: TGTGCCAGCAGCCACGGGACTAGCGCAACAGATACGCAGTATTTT. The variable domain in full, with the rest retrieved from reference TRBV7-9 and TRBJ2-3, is DTGVSQNPRHKITKRGQNVTFRCDPISEHNRLYWYRQTLGQGPEFLTYFQNEAQLEKSRLLSDRFSAERPKGSFSTLEIQRTEQGDSAMYLCASSHGTSATDTQYFGPGTRLTVL.